Each of the 9 T cell receptor beta chains below was sequenced from the same sample in a study of T cell repertoires in ileal Crohn's disease (dated by TCRdb to between 2017 and 2020). The time point label of this sample denotes: sorted mucosal CD4 T cells. Before cell sorting, lamina propria lymphocytes from surgical specimens were separated using a Ficoll-hypaque gradient. The library was made by the immunoSEQ multiplex PCR assay. TCRdb stores this immuneACCESS table with in-frame sequences only. Part of the clones is absent; in the studies checked, under half of the shortfall reflects unresolved V genes, and no reason is known for the rest. Within this sample are several thousand clones, with roughly 80% of them counted one time only. Less than 3.5% of the sample belongs to the ten largest clones. Sample: CD4+ T cells sorted from the ileum. Receptors originate from an adult with Crohn's disease.

The V call is TRBV7-8, the J call TRBJ1-1, with TRBD1 matching over 7 bases. The CDR3 is made up of 15 amino acids. The germline V gene encodes CDR1 SGHVS and CDR2 FQNEAQ. Germline trimming cut 6 bases from V and 3 bases from J; bases unmatched to any gene: 10. The CDR3 DNA reads as TGTGCCAGCAGGGACCAGGGGGTTGGGGACACTGAAGCTTTCTTT. Protein product: CASRDQGVGDTEAFF.

The genes are TRBV5-6 and TRBJ1-1; 7 nucleotides align to TRBD1. Unmatched junction bases numbered 4, after V lost 2 bases and J lost 3 bases. Per germline, CDR1 SGHDT and CDR2 YYEEEE. This CDR3 comprises 14 residues. Here the CDR3 reads CASSFDRVDTEAFF. The CDR3 nucleotides read TGTGCCAGCAGCTTCGACAGGGTCGACACTGAAGCTTTCTTT.

The chain combines TRBV27 with TRBJ1-4; the D gene is possibly TRBD1 (5 bases). This CDR3 spans 14 amino acids. Trimming shortened V by 4 bases and J by 4 bases, and 10 bases separated the two germline ends. Germline-derived CDR1 and CDR2 are MNHEY and SMNVEV (reference sequence). This CDR3 reads CASSSDSFNEKLFF. The CDR3 DNA reads as TGTGCCAGCAGTTCAGACAGTTTTAATGAAAAACTGTTTTTT.

The rearrangement links TRBV6-1 to TRBJ1-4; D not resolved. With 2 bases removed from V and 1 base from J, the gap between germline ends came to 8 bases. This CDR3 region has 15 residues. Germline V gives CDR1 MNHNS, CDR2 SASEGT. This CDR3 is CASSELRLTNEKLFF. The CDR3 nucleotides are TGTGCCAGCAGTGAATTGAGGTTAACTAATGAAAAACTGTTTTTT.

The chain couples TRBV2 to TRBJ1-3, with a weak D call TRBD1 (6 bases). This CDR3 comprises 16 residues. Germline CDR1 SNHLY, CDR2 FYNNEI. V lost 4 bases to trimming and J lost 3 bases, with 16 bases between them. The CDR3 sequence: CASSALDSDLGNTIYF. CDR3 nucleotides: TGTGCCAGCAGTGCTTTGGACAGTGACCTTGGAAACACCATATATTTT.

This chain uses TRBV28 with TRBJ1-1; TRBD1 aligns across 8 bases. This CDR3 has 15 residues. V shed 4 bases and J 1 base; nucleotides not matched to a gene: 5. Germline lookup yields CDR1 MDHEN and CDR2 SYDVKM. The CDR3 DNA reads TGTGCCAGCAGTTCTTGGACAGGGAAGAACACTGAAGCTTTCTTT. This gives the protein CASSSWTGKNTEAFF.

The chain carries TRBV5-1 and TRBJ1-5; D call uncertain. Trimming removed 4 bases from V and 6 bases from J, with 11 bases in between. Germline assignment: CDR1 SGHRS and CDR2 YFSETQ. CDR3 length equals 13 residues. In nucleotides, the CDR3 is TGCGCCAGCAGCCCCACAGTGGGTCAGCCCCAGCATTTT. Translation gives CASSPTVGQPQHF.

The chain's CDR3 is CASSARGRGETQYF. CDR3 in DNA: TGTGCCAGCAGCGCGAGGGGGCGCGGAGAGACCCAGTACTTC. The V and J genes are TRBV5-6 and TRBJ2-5; 7 positions match TRBD1. Germline CDR1 is SGHDT and CDR2 is YYEEEE. The CDR3 extends over 14 amino acids. V lost 4 bases and J lost 4; bases outside the gene matches: 7.

The chain employs TRBV19 and TRBJ1-1; TRBD1 agrees at 11 bases. This CDR3 has 14 residues. With 8 bases clipped from V and 6 bases from J, the junction kept 8 bases outside the gene matches. Germline assignment: CDR1 LNHDA and CDR2 SQIVND (reference sequence). In nucleotides, the CDR3 is TGTGCCAGTTGTCGGGGGACAGGGGGGGCTGAAGCTTTCTTT. This translates into CASCRGTGGAEAFF.